The rows below give T cell receptor beta chains drawn from one sample of a study of a mutant IDH1 vaccine in newly diagnosed glioma. The repertoire was sequenced with immunoSEQ multiplex PCR; TCRdb's copy has only in-frame clones and lacks some. This table holds approximately 57,000 clones, 82% found once. Antigens of these TCRs are unknown. Sequenced material: PBMCs, taken from a glioma patient whose treatment included an IDH1 peptide vaccine. The receptors stem from a young woman with glioma. Some clones in this sample may be carry-over from other donors' samples. Each CDR3 is given with its conserved first and last residue. Each record gives: clone size, J gene, D gene, V gene, CDR3 DNA, CDR3 protein. A D gene is named only where the DNA matches it firmly. Size is omitted from some rows. Given values are once, few, many or a class for expanded clones.

size: .
J: TRBJ2-7
D: .
V: TRBV6-6
DNA: TGTGCCGGCTCTCAGAAGGGGGACCCCTACGAGCAGTACTTC
CDR3: CAGSQKGDPYEQYF

size: .
J: TRBJ2-7
D: .
V: TRBV29-1
DNA: TGCAGCGTGGGTGGGGCAGCGATGTACGAGCAGTACTTC
CDR3: CSVGGAAMYEQYF

size: .
J: TRBJ1-2
D: TRBD1
V: TRBV14
DNA: TGTGCCAGCAGCCACGACAGGGGGGGCTACACCTTC
CDR3: CASSHDRGGYTF

size: .
J: TRBJ2-2
D: TRBD2
V: TRBV7-9
DNA: TGTGCCAGCAGCTCTAGCGGACCCAACACCGGGGAGCTGTTTTTT
CDR3: CASSSSGPNTGELFF

size: .
J: TRBJ1-3
D: .
V: TRBV29-1
DNA: TGCAGCGTTGTACGGGGAGCTGGAAACACCATATATTTT
CDR3: CSVVRGAGNTIYF

size: few
J: TRBJ2-7
D: .
V: TRBV29-1
DNA: TGCAGCGTTGCACAGGCCTCCTACGAGCAGTACTTC
CDR3: CSVAQASYEQYF

size: .
J: TRBJ1-1
D: TRBD1
V: TRBV10-3
DNA: TGTGCCATCAGGCAGGGGGTGCGCACTGAAGCTTTCTTT
CDR3: CAIRQGVRTEAFF

size: .
J: TRBJ1-3
D: TRBD1
V: TRBV11-2
DNA: TGTGCCAGCAGCTCAGGACAGGGAGTAAGGGCCATATATTTT
CDR3: CASSSGQGVRAIYF

size: .
J: TRBJ2-1
D: TRBD1
V: TRBV7-2
DNA: TGTGCCAGCAGCGACCCGGGACAGGGAAACTACAATGAGCAGTTCTTC
CDR3: CASSDPGQGNYNEQFF

size: once
J: TRBJ2-5
D: TRBD2
V: TRBV5-1
DNA: TGCGCCAGCAGCTTGGTAGGACTAGCGGGGGCCCGATTTGAAGAGACCCAGTACTTC
CDR3: CASSLVGLAGARFEETQYF

size: few
J: TRBJ2-1
D: TRBD2
V: TRBV6-6
DNA: TGTGCCAGCAGCGCCGGGACTAGCGCCCATGAGCAGTTCTTC
CDR3: CASSAGTSAHEQFF

size: .
J: TRBJ2-7
D: .
V: TRBV9
DNA: TGTGCCAGCAGCCCCCGCCCCAGCGCCTACGAGCAGTACTTC
CDR3: CASSPRPSAYEQYF

size: few
J: TRBJ2-2
D: TRBD1
V: TRBV5-1
DNA: TGCGCCAGCAGCTTGGGCCTGGACAGGGGGCGGTGGGTTACCGGGGAGCTGTTTTTT
CDR3: CASSLGLDRGRWVTGELFF

size: .
J: TRBJ1-5
D: .
V: TRBV2
DNA: TGTGCCAGCAGCTATAGCGGTTCCGGGAATCAGCCCCAGCATTTT
CDR3: CASSYSGSGNQPQHF

size: .
J: TRBJ1-2
D: TRBD1
V: TRBV27
DNA: TGTGCCAGCAGTTTACGGAACGGACAGGCGAACTATGGCTACACCTTC
CDR3: CASSLRNGQANYGYTF

size: .
J: TRBJ1-2
D: TRBD1
V: TRBV19
DNA: TGTGCCAGTAGTCACCGGGACAGCAGGAACACCTTC
CDR3: CASSHRDSRNTF

size: .
J: TRBJ1-2
D: .
V: TRBV5-4
DNA: TGTGCCAGCACCCCCGGTCAAGGGACGAACTATGGCTACACCTTC
CDR3: CASTPGQGTNYGYTF

size: .
J: TRBJ2-7
D: .
V: TRBV15
DNA: TGTGCCACCAGCAGAGAGCGGGACTTCTCCTACGAGCAGTACTTC
CDR3: CATSRERDFSYEQYF

size: .
J: TRBJ2-1
D: .
V: TRBV25-1
DNA: TGTGCCAGCAGTGAAGCGGGCCCCCTTGGGAATGAGCAGTTCTTC
CDR3: CASSEAGPLGNEQFF

size: .
J: TRBJ1-5
D: TRBD1
V: TRBV10-3
DNA: TGTGCCATCAGTATGACAGGGGTGGGCAATCAGCCCCAGCATTTT
CDR3: CAISMTGVGNQPQHF

size: .
J: TRBJ2-3
D: TRBD2
V: TRBV19
DNA: TGTGCCAGTAGTCTCCCTAGCGGGAGTCCAGATACGCAGTATTTT
CDR3: CASSLPSGSPDTQYF

size: once
J: TRBJ1-6
D: .
V: TRBV5-4
DNA: TGTGCCAGCAGCTTGAGGGGTGGGTCACCCCTCCACTTT
CDR3: CASSLRGGSPLHF

size: .
J: TRBJ2-1
D: TRBD2
V: TRBV15
DNA: TGTGCCACCAGCAGACGACTAGCGGGAAAAGGGAATGAGCAGTTCTTC
CDR3: CATSRRLAGKGNEQFF

size: .
J: TRBJ1-3
D: .
V: TRBV6-6
DNA: TGTGCCAGCAGTACGCGCGGAAACACCATATATTTT
CDR3: CASSTRGNTIYF

size: .
J: TRBJ2-7
D: .
V: TRBV11-3
DNA: TGTGCCAGCAGCTTAGATTCTTACGAGCAGTACTTC
CDR3: CASSLDSYEQYF

size: few
J: TRBJ1-4
D: .
V: TRBV23-1
DNA: TGCGCCAGCAGTCACCCTCGAGGGGCTAATGAAAAACTGTTTTTT
CDR3: CASSHPRGANEKLFF

size: .
J: TRBJ2-3
D: .
V: TRBV2
DNA: TGTGCCAGCAGTGTTGGGGATACGCAGTATTTT
CDR3: CASSVGDTQYF

size: few
J: TRBJ2-2
D: TRBD1
V: TRBV6-1
DNA: TGTGCCAGCCGGGGACAGCCGAACACCGGGGAGCTGTTTTTT
CDR3: CASRGQPNTGELFF